This entry lists 27 T cell receptor beta chains sequenced from one sample in a study of cytomegalovirus exposure and HLA in healthy donors. Vbeta (60) and Jbeta (13) primers were used in the PCR. The assay was immunoSEQ multiplex PCR, and TCRdb's table has in-frame clones only and misses some. In total, the table holds 100,000 to 150,000 clones. The sample was PBMCs. These receptors were collected from a man between 18 and 35 years old in good health and CMV-seronegative.

The V gene is TRBV28, the J gene TRBJ1-2; 10 bases line up with TRBD1. The CDR3 totals 13 residues. The V gene end was trimmed by 5 bases and the J gene end by 5 bases; junction bases not matched to a gene: 2. The germline CDR1 and CDR2 sequences are MDHEN and SYDVKM. The CDR3 DNA sequence: TGTGCCAGCAGTCCGGGACAGGGGTATGGCTACACCTTC. It is translated as CASSPGQGYGYTF.

The rearrangement joins TRBV5-1 to TRBJ1-1; a weak D match, TRBD1 (5 bases). The CDR3 covers 14 residues. Between the trimmed V and J ends, which lost 0 bases and 1 base, there was a span of 7 bases. Germline V gene data show CDR1 as SGHRS and CDR2 as YFSETQ. CDR3 in amino acids: CASSLVGQNTEAFF. CDR3 nucleotides: TGCGCCAGCAGCTTGGTGGGGCAGAACACTGAAGCTTTCTTT.

A note on this clone: This is likely a read error, given that the CDR3 carries no conserved phenylalanine or tryptophan at its end. The chain employs TRBV5-6 and TRBJ2-7, with a weak D call TRBD1 (6 bases). CDR1 is SGHDT, CDR2 YYEEEE, per germline. The CDR3 has 14 residues. V lost 2 bases, J lost 2 bases, and 11 bases lay in between. CDR3 nucleotide sequence: TGTGCCAGCAGCTTTGGGGACACCGCCTACGAGCAGTACCTC. This sequence encodes CASSFGDTAYEQYL.

Here the CDR3 reads CASSPRLAGTVHEQYF. The CDR3 region has the DNA TGTGCCAGCAGCCCCCGACTAGCGGGAACGGTCCACGAGCAGTACTTC. The chain combines TRBV7-8 with TRBJ2-7, with 11 bases that match TRBD2. The CDR3 consists of 16 residues. CDR1 SGHVS and CDR2 FQNEAQ come from the germline V gene. V dropped 5 bases and J dropped 5; count of bases not matched to a gene: 11. Full variable domain (outside the CDR3, taken from reference TRBV7-8 and TRBJ2-7): GAGVSQSPRYKVAKRGQDVALRCDPISGHVSLFWYQQALGQGPEFLTYFQNEAQLDKSGLPSDRFFAERPEGSVSTLKIQRTQQEDSAVYLCASSPRLAGTVHEQYFGPGTRLTVT.

The J gene is TRBJ2-1, the V gene TRBV19; 9 bases match TRBD1. The germline gives CDR1 LNHDA, CDR2 SQIVND (reference sequence). This CDR3 is built from 16 residues. V was pared by 4 bases and J by 0 bases, with 4 bases of the junction left unmatched. The CDR3 sequence is CASSTGTGSSYNEQFF. DNA for the CDR3: TGTGCCAGTAGTACAGGGACAGGGAGCTCCTACAATGAGCAGTTCTTC.

The rearrangement links TRBV27 to TRBJ1-4; no reliable D call. The CDR3 is 15 residues long. V was shortened by 6 bases and J by 0 bases, with 11 bases between the two germline ends. CDR1 and CDR2 from the germline V gene are MNHEY and SMNVEV (reference sequence). CDR3 sequence: CASREAGATNEKLFF. CDR3 nucleotide sequence: TGTGCCAGCAGGGAAGCCGGGGCAACTAATGAAAAACTGTTTTTT.

The chain uses TRBV10-3 and TRBJ2-7; perhaps TRBD2 as D (6 bases). Germline CDR1 ENHRY, CDR2 SYGVKD. V gave up 4 bases and J gave up 5 bases, with 12 bases separating them. The CDR3 covers 13 residues. In DNA, the CDR3 is TGTGCCATCAGTGCCGCGGAGGGGAACGAGCAGTACTTC. It yields the protein CAISAAEGNEQYF.

This chain links TRBV5-6 with TRBJ2-2, with D perhaps TRBD2 (6 bases). The CDR3 runs to 16 residues. From germline, CDR1 is SGHDT and CDR2 YYEEEE. The CDR3 DNA reads TGTGTCCAGAGCCTCGGGGGACTTCTGAACACCGGGGAGCTGTTTTTT. It is translated as CVQSLGGLLNTGELFF.

The gene calls are TRBV7-3 and TRBJ1-2, with D possibly matching TRBD1 (6 bases). The V end was cut by 3 bases, the J end by 10 bases, with 12 bases between. CDR1 is SGHTA, CDR2 FQGTGA, per germline. The length of the CDR3 is 12 residues. The CDR3 spells CASSFTQGNYTF. DNA for the CDR3: TGTGCCAGCAGCTTCACACAGGGAAACTACACCTTC.

The J gene is TRBJ2-1, the V gene TRBV7-9, with 11 positions matching TRBD2. The CDR3 totals 15 residues. Trimming took 7 bases from V and 3 from J; bases not matched to a gene: 5. CDR1 SEHNR and CDR2 FQNEAQ come from the germline V gene (reference sequence). CDR3 protein: CASTPGTSGYNEQFF. For the CDR3, the DNA is TGTGCCAGCACTCCTGGGACTAGCGGCTACAATGAGCAGTTCTTC. Looking up the rest from reference TRBV7-9 and TRBJ2-1 gives the full variable domain: DTGVSQNPRHKITKRGQNVTFRCDPISEHNRLYWYRQTLGQGPEFLTYFQNEAQLEKSRLLSDRFSAERPKGSFSTLEIQRTEQGDSAMYLCASTPGTSGYNEQFFGPGTRLTVL.

The chain employs TRBV19 and TRBJ2-3, with D unresolved. In germline, CDR1 is LNHDA, CDR2 SQIVND (reference sequence). V lost 3 bases to trimming and J lost 4 bases, with 8 bases between them. The length of the CDR3 is 13 residues. The CDR3: CASSIGLADTQYF. CDR3 nucleotides: TGTGCCAGTAGTATTGGGCTTGCAGATACGCAGTATTTT.

This chain uses TRBV2 with TRBJ2-3; TRBD1 agrees at 7 bases. The J segment lost 2 bases and the V segment lost 10 bases, leaving 9 bases of the junction unmatched. The CDR3 consists of 14 residues. Germline CDR1 SNHLY, CDR2 FYNNEI. The CDR3 here is CATELDRDTDTQYF. The DNA for the CDR3 is TGTGCCACGGAATTAGACAGGGACACAGATACGCAGTATTTT.

The rearrangement joins TRBV6-6 to TRBJ2-1; TRBD2 matches 10 bases. CDR1 and CDR2 (germline): MNHNY, SVGAGI (reference sequence). This CDR3 has 15 amino acids. The trim removed 5 bases at V and 0 bases at J, leaving 1 base unmatched. In DNA, the CDR3 is TGTGCCAGCAGTGTAGCGGGGGGCTCCTACAATGAGCAGTTCTTC. This encodes CASSVAGGSYNEQFF.

This chain connects TRBV11-2 to TRBJ2-7; 8 bases fit TRBD1. This CDR3 comprises 13 residues. Germline V gives CDR1 SGHAT, CDR2 FQNNGV. The V segment lost 6 bases and the J segment 6 bases; nucleotides outside the gene matches: 7. CDR3 region: CASSFQQGVEQYF. The CDR3 DNA reads as TGTGCCAGCAGTTTTCAACAGGGGGTCGAGCAGTACTTC.

The chain links TRBV19 to TRBJ2-5; 11 positions match TRBD1. V trimming: 7 bases; J trimming: 3 bases; junction bases outside the gene matches: 1. The CDR3 is 13 residues long. CDR1 and CDR2 from the germline V gene are LNHDA and SQIVND (reference sequence). The CDR3 spells CASMGQGEETQYF. The CDR3 DNA reads TGTGCCAGTATGGGACAGGGGGAAGAGACCCAGTACTTC.

The chain has TRBV5-4 and TRBJ2-3, with D possibly TRBD1 on 6 matching bases. Trimming took 3 bases from V and 2 from J, leaving 13 bases between them. CDR1 is SGHNT, CDR2 YYREEE, per germline (reference sequence). The CDR3 totals 15 residues. CDR3 nucleotides: TGTGCCAGCAGCTGGCAAGGACAGCTCACAGATACGCAGTATTTT. Translating it yields CASSWQGQLTDTQYF.

V is TRBV2 and J is TRBJ2-4; D may be TRBD1 (5 bases). The V end was cut by 4 bases, the J end by 4 bases, with 11 bases between. The CDR3 contains 14 residues. Germline assignment: CDR1 SNHLY and CDR2 FYNNEI. The CDR3 reads CASSVVAGKNIQYF. The CDR3 region has the DNA TGTGCCAGCAGTGTAGTGGCAGGGAAAAACATTCAGTACTTC. Full variable domain (outside the CDR3, taken from reference TRBV2 and TRBJ2-4): EPEVTQTPSHQVTQMGQEVILRCVPISNHLYFYWYRQILGQKVEFLVSFYNNEISEKSEIFDDQFSVERPDGSNFTLKIRSTKLEDSAMYFCASSVVAGKNIQYFGAGTRLSVL.

This chain connects TRBV13 to TRBJ1-2, with 8 bases aligning to TRBD1. This CDR3 has 14 residues. The germline V gene encodes CDR1 PRHDT and CDR2 FYEKMQ (reference sequence). The junction had 3 bases not matched to a gene; V was cut back by 4 bases and J by 2 bases. The CDR3 nucleotides read TGTGCCAGCAGCTCGGGACAGGTGAACTATGGCTACACCTTC. Protein product: CASSSGQVNYGYTF. Combining the CDR3 with reference TRBV13 and TRBJ1-2 gives the whole variable domain AAGVIQSPRHLIKEKRETATLKCYPIPRHDTVYWYQQGPGQDPQFLISFYEKMQSDKGSIPDRFSAQQFSDYHSELNMSSLELGDSALYFCASSSGQVNYGYTFGSGTRLTVV.

The V call is TRBV4-3, the J call TRBJ2-3, with 7 bases aligning to TRBD1. From germline, CDR1 is LGHNA and CDR2 YSLEER. The CDR3 extends over 16 amino acids. Germline trimming cut 0 bases from V and 5 bases from J; bases unmatched to any gene: 8. CDR3 residues: CASSQEDRPGGDTQYF. In nucleotides, the CDR3 is TGCGCCAGCAGCCAAGAGGACAGGCCCGGAGGAGATACGCAGTATTTT.

Notes on this clone: The junction shows a germline mismatch at one end, possibly a read error. This chain links TRBV11-2 with TRBJ1-3, with D perhaps matching TRBD1 (5 bases). The CDR3 totals 15 residues. Germline assignment: CDR1 SGHAT and CDR2 FQNNGV. The CDR3 reads CASSRGRVSGNTVYF. Written as DNA, the CDR3 is TGTGCCAGCAGCCGGGGGAGGGTCTCTGGAAACACCGTATATTTT.

V is TRBV5-1 and J is TRBJ1-4; D may be TRBD1 (6 bases). With 4 bases removed from V and 1 base from J, the gap between germline ends came to 11 bases. The germline V gene has CDR1 SGHRS and CDR2 YFSETQ. The CDR3 has 15 amino acids. The CDR3 spells CASSIQGQTNEKLFF. The CDR3 DNA follows: TGCGCCAGCAGCATACAGGGTCAAACTAATGAAAAACTGTTTTTT.

The V call is TRBV7-9, the J call TRBJ1-1, with unresolved D. Germline loops: CDR1 SEHNR, CDR2 FQNEAQ (reference sequence). This CDR3 has 13 residues. Trimming stripped 5 bases from V and 7 bases from J, with 14 bases between. The CDR3 is CASSGSWRDEAFF. Here the CDR3 DNA reads TGTGCCAGCAGCGGGAGCTGGAGGGATGAAGCTTTCTTT.

The V gene is TRBV5-1, the J gene TRBJ2-7; the D gene is possibly TRBD2 (6 bases). The CDR3 is 15 residues long. Trimming took 4 bases from V and 2 from J, leaving 16 bases between them. CDR1 and CDR2 from the germline V gene are SGHRS and YFSETQ. In DNA, the CDR3 is TGCGCCAGCAGCCCCTCCGGGACTTCAACCTACGAGCAGTACTTC. Protein sequence: CASSPSGTSTYEQYF.

This chain uses TRBV9 with TRBJ1-2; D not resolved. The ends were cut back, 0 bases at V and 3 bases at J, with 9 bases in the middle. This CDR3 is built from 14 residues. CDR1 and CDR2 from the germline V gene are SGDLS and YYNGEE. The CDR3 protein is CASSVGGIDYGYTF. In nucleotides, the CDR3 is TGTGCCAGCAGCGTAGGAGGAATCGACTATGGCTACACCTTC.

The CDR3 loop reads CASSVGVSGSAEAFF. The CDR3 DNA reads as TGTGCCAGCAGCGTAGGCGTCAGCGGGAGCGCTGAAGCTTTCTTT. J is TRBJ1-1 and V is TRBV9; the D is unclear. Germline CDR1 reads SGDLS; CDR2 reads YYNGEE. Trimming cost V 0 bases and J 6 bases, with 15 bases left between them. The CDR3 is 15 residues long.

V usage is TRBV5-4 and J usage is TRBJ2-1, with a possible D match to TRBD2 (7 bases). CDR3 size: 12 residues. Germline CDR1 and CDR2: SGHNT and YYREEE (reference sequence). Trimming removed 3 bases at V and 9 bases at J, with 10 bases between. This chain's CDR3 is CASSSRGAEQFF. The CDR3 region has the DNA TGTGCCAGCAGCTCCCGGGGGGCTGAGCAGTTCTTC.

The CDR3, as DNA: TGCGCCAGCAGCCTTGAAGGGGGCCCCGTTGATGAGCAGTTCTTC. Protein: CASSLEGGPVDEQFF. The chain is built from TRBV4-3 and TRBJ2-1, with 7 bases lining up with TRBD1. V lost 4 bases to trimming and J lost 8 bases; unmatched junction nucleotides: 11. There are 15 residues in the CDR3. The germline V gene has CDR1 LGHNA and CDR2 YSLEER.